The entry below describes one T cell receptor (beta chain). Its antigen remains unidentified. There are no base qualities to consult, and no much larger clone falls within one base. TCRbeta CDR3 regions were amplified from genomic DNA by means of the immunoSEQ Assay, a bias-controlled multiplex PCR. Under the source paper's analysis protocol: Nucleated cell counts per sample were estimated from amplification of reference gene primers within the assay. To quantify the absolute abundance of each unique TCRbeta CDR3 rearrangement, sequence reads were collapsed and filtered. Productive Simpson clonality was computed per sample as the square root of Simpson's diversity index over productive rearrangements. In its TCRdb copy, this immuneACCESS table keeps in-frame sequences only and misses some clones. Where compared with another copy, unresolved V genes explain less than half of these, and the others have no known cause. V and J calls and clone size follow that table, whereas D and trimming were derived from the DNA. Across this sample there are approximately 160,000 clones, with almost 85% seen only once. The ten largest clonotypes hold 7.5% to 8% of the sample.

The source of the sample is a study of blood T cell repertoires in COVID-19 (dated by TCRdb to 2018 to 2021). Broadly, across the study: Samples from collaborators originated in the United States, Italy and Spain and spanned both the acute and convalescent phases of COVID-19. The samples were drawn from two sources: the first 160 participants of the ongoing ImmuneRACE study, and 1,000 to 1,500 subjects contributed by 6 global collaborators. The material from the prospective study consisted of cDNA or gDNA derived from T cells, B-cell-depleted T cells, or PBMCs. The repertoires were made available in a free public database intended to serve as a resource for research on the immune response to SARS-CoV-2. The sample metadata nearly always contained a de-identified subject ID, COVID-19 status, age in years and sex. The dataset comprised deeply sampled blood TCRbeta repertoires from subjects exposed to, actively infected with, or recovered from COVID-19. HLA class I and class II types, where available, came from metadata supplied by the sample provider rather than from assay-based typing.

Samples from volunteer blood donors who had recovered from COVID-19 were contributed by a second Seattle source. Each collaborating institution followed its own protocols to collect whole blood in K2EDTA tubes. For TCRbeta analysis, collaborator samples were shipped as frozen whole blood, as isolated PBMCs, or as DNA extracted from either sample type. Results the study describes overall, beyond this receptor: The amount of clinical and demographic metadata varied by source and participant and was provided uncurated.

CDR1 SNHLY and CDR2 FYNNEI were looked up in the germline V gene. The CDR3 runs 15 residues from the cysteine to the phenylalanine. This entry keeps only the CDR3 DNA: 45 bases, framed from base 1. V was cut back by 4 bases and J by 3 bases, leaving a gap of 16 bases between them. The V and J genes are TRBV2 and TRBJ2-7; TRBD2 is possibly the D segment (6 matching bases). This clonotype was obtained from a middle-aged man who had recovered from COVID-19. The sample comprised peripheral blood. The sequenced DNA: TGTGCCAGCAGTGGGGGCATAGCGGAGTACTACGAGCAGTACTTC. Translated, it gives CASSGGIAEYYEQYF.